Below, one T cell receptor beta chain is given with its context. This clonotype was counted a few times. What this receptor recognizes is not known. No base-level quality is on record; no much larger clone is a single base apart. The label giving this sample's treatment or condition can be read as: live attenuated yellow fever vaccine strain. PBMCs were isolated from peripheral blood using a standard Ficoll-Paque protocol. CD4 and CD8 T-cell fractions were isolated with Dynabeads CD4 and CD8 positive selection kits. TriZol was used to extract RNA from bulk PBMCs, from CD4 and CD8 fractions, and from dextramer-positive and dextramer-negative fractions. The junction carries 16 bases between V and J, which are trimmed by 4 bases and 0 bases respectively. The CDR3 numbers 17 residues from cysteine through phenylalanine. Of the read, only the CDR3 DNA is kept; its 51 bases are in frame from base 1. Via the germline V gene, CDR1 is MGHRA and CDR2 YSYEKL.

This specimen belongs to a study of T cells after yellow fever vaccination (dated by TCRdb to the late 2010s). Regarding the complete study: Libraries from fractions with low cell numbers were prepared with the SMART-Seq v4 Ultra Low Input RNA kit. Two healthy male donors made up the cohort, one aged 18 to 29 years and the other aged 30 to 40 years. Blood samples were taken at several timepoints before and after primary and secondary immunization, and bulk PBMC replicates and cell subsets were isolated. Bulk TCR alpha and beta repertoires were sequenced longitudinally to track T-cell clones before and after primary and booster YFV17D yellow fever vaccination.

General conclusions and limits of the study: After the booster, most clones that had expanded after primary vaccination were detected again (roughly 96% of CD4 and under 90% of CD8), suggesting broad maintenance of memory. The secondary T-cell response was weaker than the primary response but faster, peaking on day 5 instead of day 15. The study included only two donors, which limits how far the findings can be generalized. Because abundant contaminating clonotypes from the bulk population could be contained in FACS-sorted repertoires, computational filtering was required. A small fraction of clonotypes showed up in both the CD4 and CD8 compartments, probably as a result of convergent recombination.

TCR cDNA was made using 5'RACE template switching, a step that added a universal primer site and unique molecular identifiers. Priming for cDNA synthesis came from both the TCR alpha and TCR beta constant segments. Library amplification used two PCR steps, and the second PCR step added sample barcodes and sequencing adapters. Libraries were sequenced on Illumina HiSeq 2500 (2x100 bp) or NovaSeq (2x150 bp). The original methods were these. MIGEC handled demultiplexing of reads and collapsing into UMI consensus sequences, while MiXCR performed V(D)J alignment. Vaccine-responding clonotypes were identified with edgeR using replicate PBMC samples, with FDR below 0.01 and a log2 fold change above 5 up to day 15 being required. Each bulk clonotype received a CD4 or CD8 identity based on whether the sequenced CD4 or CD8 repertoire contained that clonotype at higher abundance. TCRdb reworked the public reads: Q25 trimming with fastp, MiXCR clone assembly, productive beta chains retained. Each entry is one CDR3 protein sequence, shown with its most common DNA and genes. The V and J calls here are based on TCRdb, not the publication. Counted in this sample were about 68,000 distinct CDR3 sequences; approximately 7% of them appeared once. About 40% of the sample comes from the top ten.

The sample in question was CD8+ T cells sorted from PBMCs, obtained roughly 47 days after the first yellow fever vaccination. This receptor was identified in a man between 18 and 29 years old who received the YFV17D yellow fever vaccine. The sequence is built from TRBV4-1 and TRBJ1-3; the D gene is perhaps TRBD1, from 5 matching bases. The DNA reads as follows: TGCGCCAGCAGCCGATACCCCGGGGGGAGCTCTGGAAACACCATATATTTT. Translated, this gives CASSRYPGGSSGNTIYF.